This T cell receptor beta chain stems from a study of OX40 agonist ivuxolimab in advanced cancers. Regarding the study in general: Ivuxolimab was an agonistic, fully human IgG2 monoclonal antibody directed against OX40 (CD134), a costimulatory receptor. Intravenous ivuxolimab was administered to patients every 2 weeks at six dose levels: 0.01, 0.1, 0.3, 1.5, 3 and 10 mg/kg. Of the roughly 51 patients in dose escalation, 19 had hepatocellular carcinoma, some 15 had melanoma, 9 had renal cell carcinoma and 9 had head and neck cancer. In the dose-escalation cohort, around four fifths of patients were male, and the mean age was approximately 64 years, with a range of about 20 to 79. Prior anti-PD-1, anti-PD-L1 or anti-CTLA-4 therapy was permitted, and checkpoint inhibitors had been received by 30% to 40% of dose-escalation patients. Partial responses occurred in three dose-escalation patients, of whom one had hepatocellular carcinoma and two had cutaneous melanoma. The purpose of peripheral TCRbeta sequencing was to test whether ivuxolimab changed TCR sequence diversity and led to clonal T-cell expansion. The paper covers the monotherapy dose-escalation part of the phase I ivuxolimab trial, which included N = 52 patients. Beyond this particular receptor, the publication reports: Which antigens the clonally expanded peripheral T cells were specific for was not determined. At doses of 0.1 to 3.0 mg/kg, clonal expansion of both CD4+ and CD8+ T cells in blood was seen between baseline and week 6. In the 0.1-3.0 mg/kg groups, partial responders were among the patients with the lowest normalized peripheral clonal expansion, particularly in CD8+ T cells. After ivuxolimab, expanded clones were on average more numerous among CD8+ T cells than among CD4+ T cells. Low levels of normalized T-cell clonal expansion were also seen in some nonresponding patients.

The trial excluded patients who had a history of autoimmune disease or were on systemic immunosuppression. Peripheral blood for TCR sequencing was drawn from every dose cohort at baseline, at cycle 4 day 1 and at cycle 7 day 1. Samples were obtained from an open-label, multicenter, first-in-human phase I dose-escalation trial of ivuxolimab. Adults with locally advanced or metastatic head and neck squamous cell, hepatocellular, melanoma or renal cell carcinoma were enrolled in the trial. Before TCR sequencing, CD4+ T cells and CD8+ T cells were sorted from peripheral blood as separate populations. Genomic DNA was extracted from sorted cells for sequencing of the TCRbeta CDR3 region. The immunoSEQ Assay was used to sequence the TCRbeta CDR3 regions. TCRdb holds this immuneACCESS table with in-frame rearrangements only. Some clones are missing; in checked studies, unresolved V genes explain under half, and the rest has no known cause. Counted in this sample were about 72,000 clones; around 83% of them appeared once. The ten largest clonotypes hold roughly 2.5% of the sample.

A remark on this clone: Its antigen specificity is not known. No qualities accompany the bases; no much larger clone lies one base away.

The germline V gene (reference sequence) supplies CDR1 SEHNR and CDR2 FQNEAQ. V is cut back by 1 base and J by 10 bases, with 7 bases in the junction unmatched. Measured from the cysteine to the phenylalanine, the CDR3 is 14 residues long. The read is trimmed to its CDR3 DNA, 42 bases read in frame from base 1. The rearrangement joined TRBV7-9 to TRBJ1-1; 9 junctional bases match TRBD1. This receptor was taken from an adult with an advanced solid tumor such as melanoma, head and neck, liver or kidney cancer. This specimen consisted of CD4+ or CD8+ T cells sorted from blood, obtained in a trial of the OX40 agonist ivuxolimab. CDR3 loop: CASSLGDRVVLAFF. The sequenced DNA is TGTGCCAGCAGCTTAGGGGACAGGGTAGTGTTAGCTTTCTTT. With all but the CDR3 taken from the reference TRBV7-9 and TRBJ1-1 genes, the full variable domain is: DTGVSQNPRHKITKRGQNVTFRCDPISEHNRLYWYRQTLGQGPEFLTYFQNEAQLEKSRLLSDRFSAERPKGSFSTLEIQRTEQGDSAMYLCASSLGDRVVLAFFGQGTRLTVV.